This T cell receptor (beta chain) came from a study of T-cell reconstitution after alpha-beta-depleted transplantation in children. With 6 bases removed from V and 3 bases from J, the gap between germline ends came to 15 bases. The CDR3 covers 15 residues. Library preparation (for TCRbeta) was performed with unique molecular identifiers. TCRdb reprocessed the PCR reads via MiXCR and lists one record per CDR3 protein. The data hold about a million distinct CDR3 sequences, with roughly 29% observed a single time. General study results and limits: Approximately two months post-transplant, alpha-beta T cells reportedly originated from several hundred expanded graft clones. There were some patients whose high TCRbeta diversity at day 60 came from surviving recipient T cells and thymic progenitors.

Details on this clonotype: Its antigen is undetermined.

The sample here was PBMCs, mostly from graft donor cells, taken 360 days after TCRalphabeta/CD19-depleted stem cell transplant. This chain links TRBV12-3 or TRBV12-4 with TRBJ1-5; D is undetermined. This TCR was recovered from a boy under three years old who had a stem cell transplant for SCID, so the T cells may come from the graft donor. The CDR3 region is CASRPRAVANQPQHF. DNA of the CDR3: TGTGCCAGCAGACCGAGGGCGGTGGCCAATCAGCCCCAGCATTTT.